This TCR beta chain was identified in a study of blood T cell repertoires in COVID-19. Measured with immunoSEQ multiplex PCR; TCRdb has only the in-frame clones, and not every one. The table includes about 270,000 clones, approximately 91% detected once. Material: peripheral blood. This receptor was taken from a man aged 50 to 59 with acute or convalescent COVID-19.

CDR3 nucleotide sequence: TGTGCCAGCAGTCAAGCGATGCGGGGGGCGAGAAACATTCAGTACTTC. It encodes CASSQAMRGARNIQYF. The chain has TRBV27 and TRBJ2-4; TRBD2 aligns across 8 bases. CDR1 is MNHEY, CDR2 SMNVEV, per germline (reference sequence). The CDR3 consists of 16 residues. V dropped 5 bases and J dropped 6; count of bases not matched to a gene: 12.